The 19 T cell receptor beta chains below all came from one sample that was sequenced in a study of T cell clonotyping in hematopoietic cell transplantation. Clones were read by immunoSEQ multiplex PCR, and TCRdb kept only the in-frame ones, dropping some. The sample holds more than 11,000 clones; around 98% are singletons and the top ten take less than 5%. The source was peripheral blood mononuclear cells, collected 30 days after allogeneic stem cell transplant. The receptors stem from a female patient in her fifties or sixties who had an allogeneic stem cell transplant from an unrelated donor, so T cells may come from the graft donor. Some clones in this sample may be carry-over from other donors' samples.

The chain has TRBV10-3 and TRBJ2-1; 10 nucleotides align to TRBD2. This CDR3 is 14 amino acids long. Trimming removed 8 bases from V and 7 bases from J; junction bases left unmatched: 8. Germline V lookup: CDR1 ENHRY, CDR2 SYGVKD. This CDR3 reads CAILAGGGLNEQFF. Written as DNA, the CDR3 is TGTGCCATCTTAGCGGGGGGTGGTTTAAATGAGCAGTTCTTC.

The chain couples TRBV19 to TRBJ2-7; D is unresolved. V lost 6 bases and J lost 0, with 15 bases in between. The CDR3 has 15 residues. The V gene's germline CDR1 is LNHDA and CDR2 SQIVND (reference sequence). The CDR3 sequence is CASSFSLESSYEQYF. Written as DNA, the CDR3 is TGTGCCAGTAGCTTCAGCTTAGAGAGCTCCTACGAGCAGTACTTC.

The gene calls are TRBV19 and TRBJ2-2; D is ambiguous. Germline values: CDR1 LNHDA, CDR2 SQIVND (reference sequence). The CDR3 runs 13 residues. Trimming took off 3 bases at V and 7 bases at J, with 9 bases between the two ends. The CDR3 reads CASSIGDVGELFF. CDR3 in DNA: TGTGCCAGTAGTATTGGGGATGTCGGGGAGCTGTTTTTT.

CDR3 amino acids: CASSQGRVGTEAFF. The DNA of the CDR3 is TGTGCCAGCAGCCAAGGAAGGGTGGGCACTGAAGCTTTCTTT. The rearrangement links TRBV14 to TRBJ1-1; D remains unclear. The V gene lost 1 base and the J gene lost 4 bases, with 10 bases spanning the gap. CDR1 is SGHDN, CDR2 FVKESK, per germline. CDR3 size: 14 residues.

The chain joins TRBV19 to TRBJ2-1; D is perhaps TRBD2 (5 bases). CDR3 size: 15 residues. CDR1 is LNHDA, CDR2 SQIVND, per germline (reference sequence). Trimming removed 6 bases from V and 0 bases from J, with 12 bases in between. This chain's CDR3 is CASRRTFGSYNEQFF. CDR3 coding DNA: TGTGCCAGTAGGCGGACTTTTGGCTCCTACAATGAGCAGTTCTTC.

The table lists this clone with a few counts. The rearrangement joins TRBV9 to TRBJ1-2; 9 bases align to TRBD1. With V trimmed by 4 bases and J by 11 bases, 12 bases remained unmatched. CDR1 and CDR2 from the germline V gene are SGDLS and YYNGEE. The CDR3 has 14 amino acids. The CDR3, as DNA: TGTGCCAGCAGCCTAACCGGGACAGGGAGGATTTACACCTTC. It yields the protein CASSLTGTGRIYTF.

The chain carries TRBV7-2 and TRBJ1-5; the D is unclear. V was trimmed by 2 bases and J by 4 bases, leaving 9 bases between them. Germline assignment: CDR1 SGHTA and CDR2 FQGNSA. There are 14 residues in the CDR3. In nucleotides, the CDR3 is TGTGCCAGCAGCTTAAGGCTGGTAAATCAGCCCCAGCATTTT. Translation gives CASSLRLVNQPQHF.

The chain uses TRBV30 and TRBJ2-3; a possible D gene is TRBD2 (6 bases). The CDR3 is made up of 12 amino acids. The ends were cut back, 5 bases at V and 3 bases at J, with 9 bases in the middle. The germline CDR1 and CDR2 sequences are GTSNPN and SVGIG (reference sequence). CDR3 residues: CAWLGTTDTQYF. The CDR3 bases are TGTGCCTGGTTAGGGACTACAGATACGCAGTATTTT.

The chain recombines TRBV19 with TRBJ1-2; D remains ambiguous. Germline V CDR1 and CDR2: LNHDA, SQIVND (reference sequence). Between the trimmed V and J ends, which lost 1 base and 2 bases, there was a span of 11 bases. This CDR3 is 15 amino acids long. The CDR3 region is CASSIGSGSNYGYTF. The DNA for the CDR3 is TGTGCCAGTAGTATAGGATCTGGCAGCAACTATGGCTACACCTTC.

The chain recombines TRBV30 with TRBJ1-5; maybe TRBD1 (5 bases). Trimming removed 2 bases at V and 6 bases at J, with 11 bases between. The germline V gene encodes CDR1 GTSNPN and CDR2 SVGIG (reference sequence). The CDR3 runs 13 residues. The CDR3 is CAWSPQGGQPQHF. The CDR3 nucleotides are TGTGCCTGGAGTCCTCAGGGAGGTCAGCCCCAGCATTTT.

This chain uses TRBV4-1 with TRBJ2-7, with a weak D call TRBD1 (5 bases). In germline, CDR1 is MGHRA, CDR2 YSYEKL. The CDR3 covers 14 residues. Trimming left V 4 bases short and J 3 bases short, with 13 bases between. The CDR3 sequence: CASSPAAGYYEQYF. Written as DNA, the CDR3 is TGCGCCAGCAGCCCTGCGGCAGGGTACTACGAGCAGTACTTC.

The V and J genes are TRBV5-1 and TRBJ2-1, with 15 positions matching TRBD2. Germline V gene data show CDR1 as SGHRS and CDR2 as YFSETQ. V lost 4 bases, J lost 15 bases, and 8 bases stayed unmatched. This CDR3 is built from 14 residues. This CDR3 is CASSPWTSGGAWFF. Here the CDR3 DNA reads TGCGCCAGCAGCCCCTGGACTAGCGGGGGGGCGTGGTTCTTC.

The DNA of the CDR3 is TGTGCCAGCAGTGAACCTGGAGGCGGGGAGACCCAGTACTTC. Protein product: CASSEPGGGETQYF. The chain employs TRBV25-1 and TRBJ2-5; tentatively, D is TRBD2 (5 bases). This CDR3 has 14 residues. Germline V gene lookup returns CDR1 MGHDK and CDR2 SYGVNS. V was cut by 2 bases and J by 5 bases, with 12 bases left in between.

This chain joins TRBV7-2 and TRBJ1-6, with D tentatively TRBD1 (5 bases). The CDR3 has 15 amino acids. The germline V gene has CDR1 SGHTA and CDR2 FQGNSA. Deletions cut 0 bases from V and 10 bases from J, with 13 bases between. CDR3 sequence (DNA): TGTGCCAGCAGCTTAGCTCCGATGGGGGGGTCACCCCTCCACTTT. It yields the protein CASSLAPMGGSPLHF.

CDR3 protein: CASHRGPNTEAFF. The DNA for the CDR3 is TGTGCCTCTCACAGGGGGCCCAACACTGAAGCTTTCTTT. The V call is TRBV19, the J call TRBJ1-1; 9 nucleotides match TRBD1. The CDR3 has 13 amino acids. In germline, CDR1 is LNHDA, CDR2 SQIVND (reference sequence). Trimming removed 11 bases from V and 2 bases from J; junction bases left unmatched: 6.

V is TRBV21-1 and J is TRBJ1-6. TRBV21-1 is a recognized pseudogene. This CDR3 is built from 13 residues. CDR3 residues: CASSKAGFSPLHF. Written as DNA, the CDR3 is TGTGCCAGCAGCAAAGCAGGGTTTTCACCCCTCCACTTT.

Points on this clone: One junction end does not reproduce the germline sequence, and a read error may be involved. This chain joins TRBV11-2 and TRBJ1-1; D remains unclear. Looked up from germline, CDR1 is SGHAT and CDR2 is FQNNGV. This CDR3 contains 13 residues. CDR3 coding DNA: TGTGCCAGCAGCTTAGTCGTGAATACTGAAGCTTTCTTT. Amino acid sequence: CASSLVVNTEAFF.

V and J are TRBV7-2 and TRBJ2-7; tentative D call: TRBD1 (6 bases). CDR1 and CDR2 from the germline V gene are SGHTA and FQGNSA. Deletions cut 3 bases from V and 0 bases from J, with 12 bases between. The CDR3 loop spans 15 amino acids. The CDR3 region has the DNA TGTGCCAGCAGCTTTACCGGGACATCCTCCTACGAGCAGTACTTC. Translated, it gives CASSFTGTSSYEQYF. Full variable domain (outside the CDR3, taken from reference TRBV7-2 and TRBJ2-7): GAGVSQSPSNKVTEKGKDVELRCDPISGHTALYWYRQSLGQGLEFLIYFQGNSAPDKSGLPSDRFSAERTGGSVSTLTIQRTQQEDSAVYLCASSFTGTSSYEQYFGPGTRLTVT.

The CDR3 loop reads CASSFTGQGKRNTIYF. CDR3 in DNA: TGTGCCAGCAGCTTTACGGGACAGGGGAAGAGAAACACCATATATTTT. This rearrangement joins TRBV7-8 to TRBJ1-3, with 10 bases identical to TRBD1. With 3 bases clipped from V and 5 bases from J, the junction kept 7 bases outside the gene matches. CDR1 is SGHVS and CDR2 is FQNEAQ in the germline V gene. The length of the CDR3 is 16 residues. Drawing the rest from reference TRBV7-8 and TRBJ1-3, the complete variable domain is GAGVSQSPRYKVAKRGQDVALRCDPISGHVSLFWYQQALGQGPEFLTYFQNEAQLDKSGLPSDRFFAERPEGSVSTLKIQRTQQEDSAVYLCASSFTGQGKRNTIYFGEGSWLTVV.